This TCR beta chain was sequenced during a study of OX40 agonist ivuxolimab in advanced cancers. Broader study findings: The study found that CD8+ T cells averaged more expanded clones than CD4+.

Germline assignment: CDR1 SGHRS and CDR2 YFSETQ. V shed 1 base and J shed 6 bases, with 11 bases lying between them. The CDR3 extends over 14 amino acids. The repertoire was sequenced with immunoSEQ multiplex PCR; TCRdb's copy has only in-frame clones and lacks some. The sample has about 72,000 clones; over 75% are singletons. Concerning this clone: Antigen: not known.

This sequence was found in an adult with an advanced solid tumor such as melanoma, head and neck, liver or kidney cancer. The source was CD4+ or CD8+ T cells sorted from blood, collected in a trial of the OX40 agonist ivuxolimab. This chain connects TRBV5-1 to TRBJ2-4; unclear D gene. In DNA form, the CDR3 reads TGCGCCAGCAGCTTGTACACCTCGGGAAACATTCAGTACTTC. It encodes CASSLYTSGNIQYF.